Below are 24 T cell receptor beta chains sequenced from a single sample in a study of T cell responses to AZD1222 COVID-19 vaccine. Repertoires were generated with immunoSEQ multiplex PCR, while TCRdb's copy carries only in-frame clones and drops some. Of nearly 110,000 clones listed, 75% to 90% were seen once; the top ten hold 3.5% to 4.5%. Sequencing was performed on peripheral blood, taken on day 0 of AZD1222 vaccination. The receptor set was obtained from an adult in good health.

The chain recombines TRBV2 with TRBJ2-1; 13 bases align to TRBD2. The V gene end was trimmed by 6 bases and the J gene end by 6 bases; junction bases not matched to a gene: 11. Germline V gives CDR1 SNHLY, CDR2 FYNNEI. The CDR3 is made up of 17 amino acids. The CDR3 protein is CASREEPGLAGINEQFF. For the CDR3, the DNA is TGTGCCAGCAGGGAGGAACCGGGACTAGCGGGGATCAATGAGCAGTTCTTC. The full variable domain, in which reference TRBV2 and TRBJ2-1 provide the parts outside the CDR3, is EPEVTQTPSHQVTQMGQEVILRCVPISNHLYFYWYRQILGQKVEFLVSFYNNEISEKSEIFDDQFSVERPDGSNFTLKIRSTKLEDSAMYFCASREEPGLAGINEQFFGPGTRLTVL.

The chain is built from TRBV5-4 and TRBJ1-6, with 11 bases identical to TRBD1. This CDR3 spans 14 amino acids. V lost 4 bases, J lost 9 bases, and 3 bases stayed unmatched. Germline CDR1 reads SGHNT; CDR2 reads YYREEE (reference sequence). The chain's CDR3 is CASSPGQGASPLHF. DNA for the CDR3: TGTGCCAGCAGCCCAGGACAGGGGGCTTCACCCCTCCACTTT.

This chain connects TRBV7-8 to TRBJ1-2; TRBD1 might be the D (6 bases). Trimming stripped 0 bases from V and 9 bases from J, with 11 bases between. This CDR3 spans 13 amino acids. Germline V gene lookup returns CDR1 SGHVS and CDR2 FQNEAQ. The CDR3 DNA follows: TGTGCCAGCAGCTTAGCCAGGGGAGATAGCTACACCTTC. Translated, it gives CASSLARGDSYTF.

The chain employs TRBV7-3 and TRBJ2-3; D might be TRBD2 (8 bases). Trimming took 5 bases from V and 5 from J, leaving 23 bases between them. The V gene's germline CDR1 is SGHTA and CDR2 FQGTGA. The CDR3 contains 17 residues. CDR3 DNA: TGTGCCAGCAGCCCCCAGCCAGCGGGAGCAGGGGGAGATACGCAGTATTTT. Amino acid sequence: CASSPQPAGAGGDTQYF.

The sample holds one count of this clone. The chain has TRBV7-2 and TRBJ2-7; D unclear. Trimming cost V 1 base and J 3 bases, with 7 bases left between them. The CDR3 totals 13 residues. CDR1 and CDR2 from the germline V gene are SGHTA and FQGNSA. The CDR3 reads CASSLGDIYEQYF. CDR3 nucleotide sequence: TGTGCCAGCAGCTTAGGGGATATCTACGAGCAGTACTTC.

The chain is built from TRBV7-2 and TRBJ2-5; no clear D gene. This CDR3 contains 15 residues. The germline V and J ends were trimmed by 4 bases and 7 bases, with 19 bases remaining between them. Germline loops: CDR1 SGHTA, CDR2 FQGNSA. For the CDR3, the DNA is TGTGCCAGCAGCTCCCTCAGTTACACGAAACGGACCCAGTACTTC. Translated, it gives CASSSLSYTKRTQYF. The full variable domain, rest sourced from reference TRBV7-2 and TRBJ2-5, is GAGVSQSPSNKVTEKGKDVELRCDPISGHTALYWYRQSLGQGLEFLIYFQGNSAPDKSGLPSDRFSAERTGGSVSTLTIQRTQQEDSAVYLCASSSLSYTKRTQYFGPGTRLLVL.

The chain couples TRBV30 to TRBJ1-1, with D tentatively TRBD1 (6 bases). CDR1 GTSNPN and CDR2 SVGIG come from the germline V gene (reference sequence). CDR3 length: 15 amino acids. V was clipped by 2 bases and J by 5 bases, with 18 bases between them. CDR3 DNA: TGTGCCTGGAGTTTGAGCAGGGGTAGGTTTACTGAAGCTTTCTTT. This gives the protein CAWSLSRGRFTEAFF.

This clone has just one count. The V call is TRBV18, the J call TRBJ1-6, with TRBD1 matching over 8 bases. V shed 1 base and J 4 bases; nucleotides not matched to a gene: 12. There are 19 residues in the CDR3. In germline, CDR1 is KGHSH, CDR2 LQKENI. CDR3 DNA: TGTGCCAGCTCACCACGGTCAACCATTGGACAGGGTTATAATTCACCCCTCCACTTT. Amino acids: CASSPRSTIGQGYNSPLHF.

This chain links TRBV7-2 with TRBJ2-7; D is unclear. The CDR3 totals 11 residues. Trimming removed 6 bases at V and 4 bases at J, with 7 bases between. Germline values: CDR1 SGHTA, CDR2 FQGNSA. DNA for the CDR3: TGTGCCAGCAGGCAATCTTACGAGCAGTACTTC. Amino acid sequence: CASRQSYEQYF.

The CDR3 here is CASRKPGQGKNEKLFF. CDR3 DNA: TGTGCCAGCCGCAAACCGGGACAGGGGAAGAATGAAAAACTGTTTTTT. The rearrangement links TRBV11-2 to TRBJ1-4; 10 bases match TRBD1. In germline, CDR1 is SGHAT, CDR2 FQNNGV. CDR3 size: 16 residues. The V and J ends lost 8 bases and 5 bases, in that order; junction bases with no gene match: 11.

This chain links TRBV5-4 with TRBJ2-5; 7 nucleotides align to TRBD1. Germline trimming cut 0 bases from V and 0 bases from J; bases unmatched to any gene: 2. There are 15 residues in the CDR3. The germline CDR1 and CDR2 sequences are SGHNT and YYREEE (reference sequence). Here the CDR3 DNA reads TGTGCCAGCAGCTTGGCACAGGGGAACCAAGAGACCCAGTACTTC. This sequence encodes CASSLAQGNQETQYF.

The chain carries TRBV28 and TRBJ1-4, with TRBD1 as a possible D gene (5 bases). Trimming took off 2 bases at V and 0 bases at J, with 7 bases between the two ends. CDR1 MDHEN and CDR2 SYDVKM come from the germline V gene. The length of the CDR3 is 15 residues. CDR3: CASSLGGATNEKLFF. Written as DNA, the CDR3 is TGTGCCAGCAGTTTAGGGGGGGCAACTAATGAAAAACTGTTTTTT.

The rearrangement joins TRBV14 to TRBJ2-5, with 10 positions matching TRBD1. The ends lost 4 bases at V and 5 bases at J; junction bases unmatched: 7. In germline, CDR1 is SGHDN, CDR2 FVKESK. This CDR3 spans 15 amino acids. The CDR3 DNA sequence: TGTGCCAGCAGCCGATCGACAGGGGGCAGGGAGACCCAGTACTTC. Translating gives CASSRSTGGRETQYF.

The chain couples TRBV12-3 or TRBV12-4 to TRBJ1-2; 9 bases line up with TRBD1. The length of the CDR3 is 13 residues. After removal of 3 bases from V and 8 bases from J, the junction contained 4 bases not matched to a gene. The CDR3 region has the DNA TGTGCCAGCAGTTTCTTACAGGGGGCAGGCTACACCTTC. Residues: CASSFLQGAGYTF.

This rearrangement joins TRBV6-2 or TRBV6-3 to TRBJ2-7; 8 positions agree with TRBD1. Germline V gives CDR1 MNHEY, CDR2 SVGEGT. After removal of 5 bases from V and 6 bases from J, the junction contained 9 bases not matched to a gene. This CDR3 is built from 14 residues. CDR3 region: CASSDRGGRPEQYF. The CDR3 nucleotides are TGTGCCAGCAGTGACAGGGGTGGGAGGCCCGAGCAGTACTTC.

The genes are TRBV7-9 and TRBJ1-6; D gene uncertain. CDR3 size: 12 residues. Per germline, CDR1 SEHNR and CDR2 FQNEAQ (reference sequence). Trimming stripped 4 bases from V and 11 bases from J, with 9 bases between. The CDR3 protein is CASSSPGAPLHF. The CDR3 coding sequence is TGTGCCAGCAGCTCGCCGGGAGCACCCCTCCACTTT. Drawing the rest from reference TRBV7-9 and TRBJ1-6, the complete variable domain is DTGVSQNPRHKITKRGQNVTFRCDPISEHNRLYWYRQTLGQGPEFLTYFQNEAQLEKSRLLSDRFSAERPKGSFSTLEIQRTEQGDSAMYLCASSSPGAPLHFGNGTRLTVT.

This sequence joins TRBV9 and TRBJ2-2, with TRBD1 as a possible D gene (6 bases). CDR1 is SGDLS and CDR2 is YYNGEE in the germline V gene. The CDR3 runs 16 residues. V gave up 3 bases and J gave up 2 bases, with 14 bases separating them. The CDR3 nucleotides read TGTGCCAGCAGCGCCAAGGACAGAGCAAACACCGGGGAGCTGTTTTTT. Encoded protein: CASSAKDRANTGELFF.

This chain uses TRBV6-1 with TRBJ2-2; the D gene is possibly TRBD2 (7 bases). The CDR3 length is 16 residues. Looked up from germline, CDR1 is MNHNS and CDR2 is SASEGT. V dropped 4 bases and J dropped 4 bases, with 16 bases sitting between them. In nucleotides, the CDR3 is TGTGCCAGCAGTGGGGGAGGGGGGCGCGGCACCGGGGAGCTGTTTTTT. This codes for CASSGGGGRGTGELFF.

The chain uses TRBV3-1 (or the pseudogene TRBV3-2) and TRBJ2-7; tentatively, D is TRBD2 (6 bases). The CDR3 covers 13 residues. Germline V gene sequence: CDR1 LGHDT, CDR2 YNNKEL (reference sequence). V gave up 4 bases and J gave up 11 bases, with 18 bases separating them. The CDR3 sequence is CASSRTGEGQEYF. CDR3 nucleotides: TGTGCCAGCAGCCGCACGGGAGAGGGTCAGGAGTACTTC.

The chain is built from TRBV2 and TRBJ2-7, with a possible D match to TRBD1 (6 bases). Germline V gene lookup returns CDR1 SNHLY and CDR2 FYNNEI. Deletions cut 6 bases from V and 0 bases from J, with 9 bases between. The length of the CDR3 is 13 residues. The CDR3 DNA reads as TGTGCCAGCAGGGGGGACACCTCCTACGAGCAGTACTTC. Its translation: CASRGDTSYEQYF.

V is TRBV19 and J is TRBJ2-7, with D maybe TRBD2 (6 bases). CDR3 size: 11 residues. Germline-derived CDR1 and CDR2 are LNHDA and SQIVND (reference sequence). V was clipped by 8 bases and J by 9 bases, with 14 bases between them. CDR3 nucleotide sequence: TGTGCCAGTGGGACTGTTGCGGGGCAGTACTTC. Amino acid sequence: CASGTVAGQYF.

The CDR3 DNA reads as TGTGCCAGTAGTAGGGGACAGGGAACGGCTGAAGCTTTCTTT. As protein: CASSRGQGTAEAFF. The rearrangement links TRBV19 to TRBJ1-1; TRBD1 matches 9 bases. The J segment lost 6 bases and the V segment lost 4 bases, leaving 6 bases of the junction unmatched. The CDR3 totals 14 residues. Germline CDR1 is LNHDA and CDR2 is SQIVND (reference sequence).

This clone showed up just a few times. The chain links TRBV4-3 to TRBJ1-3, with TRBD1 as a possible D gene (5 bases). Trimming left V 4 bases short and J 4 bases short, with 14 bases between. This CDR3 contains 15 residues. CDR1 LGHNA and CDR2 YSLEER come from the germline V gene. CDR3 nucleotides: TGCGCCAGCAGCCGAGACTACGGGGGAGGAAACACCATATATTTT. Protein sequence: CASSRDYGGGNTIYF.

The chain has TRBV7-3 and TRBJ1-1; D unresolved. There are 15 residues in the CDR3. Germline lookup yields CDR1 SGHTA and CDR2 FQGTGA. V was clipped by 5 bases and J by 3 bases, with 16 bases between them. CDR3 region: CASSPVKGPHTEAFF. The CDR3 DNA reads TGTGCCAGCAGCCCCGTCAAAGGCCCGCACACTGAAGCTTTCTTT.